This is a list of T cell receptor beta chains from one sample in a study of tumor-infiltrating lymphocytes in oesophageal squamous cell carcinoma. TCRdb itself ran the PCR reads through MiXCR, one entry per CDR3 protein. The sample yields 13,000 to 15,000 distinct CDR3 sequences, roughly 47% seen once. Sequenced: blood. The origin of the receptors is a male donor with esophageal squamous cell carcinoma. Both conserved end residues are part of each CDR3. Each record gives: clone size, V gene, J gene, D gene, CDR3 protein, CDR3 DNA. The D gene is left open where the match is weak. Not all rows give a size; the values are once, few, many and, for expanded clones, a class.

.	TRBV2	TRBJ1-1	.	CASSGAGTEAFF	TGTGCCAGCAGTGGCGCCGGTACTGAAGCTTTCTTT
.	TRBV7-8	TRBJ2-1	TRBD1	CASRPRTGGSYNEQFF	TGTGCCAGCAGACCCCGAACAGGGGGCTCCTACAATGAGCAGTTCTTC
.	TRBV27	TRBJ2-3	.	CASIGGPGARTGELYF	TGTGCCAGCATCGGGGGTCCGGGGGCGCGAACCGGGGAGCTGTATTTT
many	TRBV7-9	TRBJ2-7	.	CASSLNQLEPYEQYF	TGTGCCAGCAGCTTGAATCAATTGGAACCCTACGAGCAGTACTTC
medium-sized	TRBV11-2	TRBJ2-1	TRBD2	CASSLGLAGNEQFF	TGTGCCAGCAGCTTAGGACTAGCCGGTAATGAGCAGTTCTTC
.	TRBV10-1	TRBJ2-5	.	CASSEGGSGETQYF	TGCGCCAGCAGTGAGGGCGGGTCGGGTGAGACCCAGTACTTC
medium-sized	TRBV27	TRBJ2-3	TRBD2	CASSSRLAGGTDTQYF	TGTGCCAGCAGTTCCCGACTAGCGGGAGGCACAGATACGCAGTATTTT
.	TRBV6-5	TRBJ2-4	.	CASRRAHGDWVNIQYF	TGTGCCAGCAGACGAGCACATGGGGATTGGGTAAACATTCAGTACTTC
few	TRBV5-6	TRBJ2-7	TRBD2	CASRPTSGIGEQYF	TGTGCCAGCAGACCAACTAGCGGGATAGGCGAGCAGTACTTC
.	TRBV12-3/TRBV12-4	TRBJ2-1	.	CASSTKGVSYNEQFF	TGTGCCAGCAGTACAAAGGGGGTTTCCTACAATGAGCAGTTCTTC
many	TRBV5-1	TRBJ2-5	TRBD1	CASSRDTGAETQYF	TGCGCCAGCAGCCGGGATACAGGGGCAGAGACCCAGTACTTC
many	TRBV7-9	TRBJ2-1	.	CASSVRGEWPYNEQFF	TGTGCCAGCAGCGTAAGGGGGGAGTGGCCCTACAATGAGCAGTTCTTC
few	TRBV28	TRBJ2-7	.	CASSLVGLNYEQYF	TGTGCCAGCAGTTTGGTGGGACTGAACTACGAGCAGTACTTC
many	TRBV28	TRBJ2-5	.	CATIGDSRGASKQYF	TGTGCCACCATAGGTGACTCTCGAGGGGCGAGTAAGCAGTACTTC
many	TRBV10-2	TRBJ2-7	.	CASSELPRYEQYF	TGCGCCAGCAGTGAGCTCCCCCGATACGAGCAGTACTTC
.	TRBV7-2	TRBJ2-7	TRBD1	CASSRGQTYEQYF	TGTGCCAGCAGCCGGGGACAGACCTACGAGCAGTACTTC
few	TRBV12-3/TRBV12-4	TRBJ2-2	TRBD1	CASKDRVLNTGELFF	TGTGCCAGCAAAGACAGGGTTCTCAACACCGGGGAGCTGTTTTTT
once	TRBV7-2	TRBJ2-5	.	CASSREETQYF	TGTGCCAGCAGCCGGGAAGAGACCCAGTACTTC
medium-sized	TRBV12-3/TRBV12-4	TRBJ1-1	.	CASSLSGRGTEAFF	TGTGCCAGCAGTTTGTCGGGTCGAGGGACTGAAGCTTTCTTT
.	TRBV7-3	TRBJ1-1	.	CASSLGMNTEAFF	TGTGCCAGCAGCTTAGGGATGAACACTGAAGCTTTCTTT
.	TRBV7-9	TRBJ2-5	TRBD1	CASSSGGPETQYF	TGTGCCAGCAGCTCAGGGGGCCCAGAGACCCAGTACTTC
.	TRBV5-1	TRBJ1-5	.	CASSLDGGPSNQPQHF	TGCGCCAGCAGCTTGGATGGGGGGCCCTCGAATCAGCCCCAGCATTTT
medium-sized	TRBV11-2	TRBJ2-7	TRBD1	CASSLAGTEIYEQYF	TGTGCCAGCAGCTTAGCCGGGACAGAAATTTACGAGCAGTACTTC
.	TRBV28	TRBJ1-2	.	CASSLGSQGWYGYTF	TGTGCCAGCAGTTTAGGGTCACAGGGATGGTATGGCTACACCTTC
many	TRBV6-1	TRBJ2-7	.	CASSEASDGSYEQYF	TGTGCCAGCAGTGAAGCGTCGGACGGCTCCTACGAGCAGTACTTC
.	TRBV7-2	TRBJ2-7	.	CASSLQVEQYF	TGTGCCAGCAGCTTACAGGTAGAGCAGTACTTC
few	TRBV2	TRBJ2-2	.	CASSESTVGELFF	TGTGCCAGCAGTGAATCGACAGTCGGGGAGCTGTTTTTT
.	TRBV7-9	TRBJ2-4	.	CASSLALSQGLTKNIQYF	TGTGCCAGCAGCTTAGCGCTCTCACAGGGATTGACCAAAAACATTCAGTACTTC
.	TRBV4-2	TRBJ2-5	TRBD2	CASSDSGRAEDEQYF	TGTGCCAGCAGCGATAGCGGGAGGGCCGAGGATGAGCAGTACTTC
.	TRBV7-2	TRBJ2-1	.	CASSLDLSSYNEQFF	TGTGCCAGCAGCTTAGATCTTAGCTCCTACAATGAGCAGTTCTTC
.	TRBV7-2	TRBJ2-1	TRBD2	CASRNSGRATYNEQFF	TGTGCCAGCAGGAATAGCGGGAGGGCCACGTACAATGAGCAGTTCTTC
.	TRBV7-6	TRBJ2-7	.	CASSSRPDGDEQYF	TGTGCCAGCAGCTCGAGACCCGATGGGGATGAGCAGTACTTC
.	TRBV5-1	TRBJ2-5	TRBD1	CASSSPDRVETQYF	TGCGCCAGCAGCTCCCCCGACAGGGTAGAGACCCAGTACTTC
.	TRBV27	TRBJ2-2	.	CASSLFRWLDTGELFF	TGTGCCAGCAGTTTATTTAGGTGGCTGGACACCGGGGAGCTGTTTTTT
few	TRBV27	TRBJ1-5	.	CASSLFQGSNQPQHF	TGTGCCAGCAGTTTATTCCAGGGTTCCAATCAGCCCCAGCATTTT
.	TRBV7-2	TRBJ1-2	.	CASSDSQTLLGGYTF	TGTGCCAGCAGCGACTCTCAGACCCTACTGGGTGGCTACACCTTC
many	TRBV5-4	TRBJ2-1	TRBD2	CASSWLAGGRNEQFF	TGTGCCAGCAGCTGGTTAGCGGGAGGTAGGAATGAGCAGTTCTTC
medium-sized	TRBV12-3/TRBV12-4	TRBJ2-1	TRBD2	CASSTRQRGEQFF	TGTGCCAGCAGTACCCGACAGCGGGGTGAGCAGTTCTTC
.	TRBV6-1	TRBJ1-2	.	CASSEDQHGTSGHGYTF	TGTGCCAGCAGTGAAGACCAACACGGGACTTCAGGACATGGCTACACCTTC
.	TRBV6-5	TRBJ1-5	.	CASSEGIRVPYSNQPQHF	TGTGCCAGCAGTGAAGGTATAAGGGTCCCCTATAGCAATCAGCCCCAGCATTTT
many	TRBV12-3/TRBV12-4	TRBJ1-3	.	CASRSRTPGNTIYF	TGTGCCAGCAGATCCCGGACACCTGGAAACACCATATATTTT
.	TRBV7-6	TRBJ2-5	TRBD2	CASSSGLAGGQETQYF	TGTGCCAGCAGCTCGGGACTAGCGGGAGGGCAAGAGACCCAGTACTTC
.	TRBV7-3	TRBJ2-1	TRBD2	CASSADLADPYNEQFF	TGTGCCAGCAGCGCCGACCTAGCGGACCCCTACAATGAGCAGTTCTTC
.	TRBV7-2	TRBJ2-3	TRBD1	CASSGKGAIFTQYF	TGTGCCAGCAGCGGGAAGGGGGCAATATTTACGCAGTATTTT
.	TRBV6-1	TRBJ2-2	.	CASTYQGNTGELFF	TGTGCCAGCACCTACCAGGGGAACACCGGGGAGCTGTTTTTT
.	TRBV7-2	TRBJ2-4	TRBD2	CASSFGEAGVTKNIQYF	TGTGCCAGCAGCTTTGGGGAAGCGGGAGTTACCAAAAACATTCAGTACTTC